The 15 T cell receptor beta chains below come from one sample, sequenced in a study of siplizumab effects on memory and regulatory T cells. Data came from immunoSEQ multiplex PCR; TCRdb stores just in-frame clones and leaves some out. This sample carries about 100,000 clones, 94% of them seen once, and the ten largest clones take under 0.7%. What was sequenced was Tregs sorted from blood. The receptors here all came from a human donor in good health.

This sequence joins TRBV7-8 and TRBJ2-2; perhaps D is TRBD1 or TRBD2 (5 bases each). Germline V gives CDR1 SGHVS, CDR2 FQNEAQ. Trimming left V 5 bases short and J 4 bases short, with 20 bases between. The CDR3 is 17 amino acids. As DNA, the CDR3 is TGTGCCAGCAGCCCACTTATGCTAAGGGGACCCACCGGGGAGCTGTTTTTT. Its protein is CASSPLMLRGPTGELFF.

V gene TRBV5-1 combines with J gene TRBJ2-3; maybe TRBD2 (5 bases). V shed 4 bases and J shed 1 base, with 16 bases lying between them. Germline CDR1 is SGHRS and CDR2 is YFSETQ. There are 16 residues in the CDR3. CDR3 loop: CASSLAGTAGTDTQYF. For the CDR3, the DNA is TGCGCCAGCAGCCTTGCGGGTACTGCTGGCACAGATACGCAGTATTTT.

The gene calls are TRBV5-1 and TRBJ2-3; 11 nucleotides align to TRBD2. Germline values: CDR1 SGHRS, CDR2 YFSETQ. The CDR3 spans 14 residues. Trimming took 2 bases from V and 15 from J; bases not matched to a gene: 11. CDR3 sequence reads: CASSFIAGGPKPYF. The CDR3 DNA reads TGCGCCAGCAGCTTCATAGCGGGAGGGCCTAAACCCTATTTT. Combining the CDR3 with reference TRBV5-1 and TRBJ2-3 gives the whole variable domain KAGVTQTPRYLIKTRGQQVTLSCSPISGHRSVSWYQQTPGQGLQFLFEYFSETQRNKGNFPGRFSGRQFSNSRSEMNVSTLELGDSALYLCASSFIAGGPKPYFGPGTRLTVL.

The chain recombines TRBV29-1 with TRBJ1-2; D gene uncertain. Deletions cut 3 bases from V and 0 bases from J, with 8 bases between. There are 13 residues in the CDR3. The germline CDR1 and CDR2 sequences are SQVTM and ANQGSEA. The CDR3 protein is CSVESPANYGYTF. CDR3 DNA: TGCAGCGTTGAGTCCCCAGCTAACTATGGCTACACCTTC.

The V and J genes are TRBV28 and TRBJ2-7, with 8 positions matching TRBD1. With V trimmed by 6 bases and J by 3 bases, 7 bases remained unmatched. Germline CDR1 MDHEN, CDR2 SYDVKM. This CDR3 contains 14 residues. CDR3 nucleotide sequence: TGTGCCAGCAGGTCAGGGGGCCGCTTCTACGAGCAGTACTTC. This encodes CASRSGGRFYEQYF.

This sequence joins TRBV18 and TRBJ2-7, with D unclear. Trimming removed 3 bases at V and 4 bases at J, with 10 bases between. This CDR3 region has 13 residues. Looked up from germline, CDR1 is KGHSH and CDR2 is LQKENI. CDR3 in DNA: TGTGCCAGCTCACCCCGAACGGGTTACGAGCAGTACTTC. This translates into CASSPRTGYEQYF.

The rearrangement uses TRBV7-9 and TRBJ1-4; no definite D call. Germline CDR1 is SEHNR and CDR2 is FQNEAQ (reference sequence). This CDR3 spans 12 amino acids. Between the trimmed V and J ends, which lost 5 bases and 8 bases, there was a span of 9 bases. The CDR3 DNA sequence: TGTGCCAGCAGCCGACCCGAAGAAAAACTGTTTTTT. Encoded protein: CASSRPEEKLFF. The complete variable domain, with remaining parts taken from reference TRBV7-9 and TRBJ1-4, reads DTGVSQNPRHKITKRGQNVTFRCDPISEHNRLYWYRQTLGQGPEFLTYFQNEAQLEKSRLLSDRFSAERPKGSFSTLEIQRTEQGDSAMYLCASSRPEEKLFFGSGTQLSVL.

The chain recombines TRBV7-9 with TRBJ2-6; unclear D gene. Germline loops: CDR1 SEHNR, CDR2 FQNEAQ (reference sequence). The CDR3 loop spans 13 amino acids. With 10 bases removed from V and 2 bases from J, the gap between germline ends came to 9 bases. This CDR3 reads CATDQAGANVLTF. CDR3 sequence (DNA): TGTGCCACCGACCAGGCTGGGGCCAACGTCCTGACTTTC.

The chain combines TRBV5-1 with TRBJ1-4; tentative D call: TRBD1 (6 bases). Trimming pared 1 base from V and 5 bases from J, leaving 12 bases between. The CDR3 covers 15 residues. Germline V lookup: CDR1 SGHRS, CDR2 YFSETQ. The CDR3 nucleotides are TGCGCCAGCAGCTTGTTTGGACAGATAAATGAAAAACTGTTTTTT. Translated: CASSLFGQINEKLFF.

The chain joins TRBV27 to TRBJ2-7, with D maybe TRBD2 (5 bases). This CDR3 region has 15 residues. V gave up 6 bases and J gave up 3 bases, with 18 bases separating them. Germline V lookup: CDR1 MNHEY, CDR2 SMNVEV (reference sequence). This chain's CDR3 is CASRNPRAGDYEQYF. As DNA, the CDR3 is TGTGCCAGCAGGAACCCCCGGGCCGGGGACTACGAGCAGTACTTC.

V and J are TRBV14 and TRBJ1-4; no reliable D call. The CDR3 runs 15 residues. Germline CDR1 and CDR2: SGHDN and FVKESK. V dropped 2 bases and J dropped 5 bases, with 12 bases sitting between them. CDR3 region: CASSQWQSDNEKLFF. CDR3 nucleotides: TGTGCCAGCAGCCAATGGCAGAGTGACAATGAAAAACTGTTTTTT. Full variable domain (missing parts from reference TRBV14 and TRBJ1-4): EAGVTQFPSHSVIEKGQTVTLRCDPISGHDNLYWYRRVMGKEIKFLLHFVKESKQDESGMPNNRFLAERTGGTYSTLKVQPAELEDSGVYFCASSQWQSDNEKLFFGSGTQLSVL.

This chain links TRBV30 with TRBJ1-5; weak D call: TRBD1 (5 bases). Per the germline V gene, CDR1 is GTSNPN and CDR2 is SVGIG (reference sequence). Trimming stripped 0 bases from V and 5 bases from J, with 11 bases between. The CDR3 spans 14 residues. The CDR3 loop reads CAWSVGRAYQPQHF. The DNA of the CDR3 is TGTGCCTGGAGTGTCGGCAGGGCCTATCAGCCCCAGCATTTT.

V and J are TRBV5-1 and TRBJ2-1; possible D gene TRBD2, 6 bases. The V and J ends lost 3 bases and 6 bases respectively, with 13 bases between them. CDR3 size: 14 residues. Germline loops: CDR1 SGHRS, CDR2 YFSETQ. The CDR3 DNA follows: TGCGCCAGCAGCTCCGGGACTTTGATCAATGAGCAGTTCTTC. Its protein product is CASSSGTLINEQFF. The whole variable domain, remainder taken from reference TRBV5-1 and TRBJ2-1, is KAGVTQTPRYLIKTRGQQVTLSCSPISGHRSVSWYQQTPGQGLQFLFEYFSETQRNKGNFPGRFSGRQFSNSRSEMNVSTLELGDSALYLCASSSGTLINEQFFGPGTRLTVL.

This clone came up a few times. The chain recombines TRBV19 with TRBJ1-1; 7 bases align to TRBD1. Germline CDR1 reads LNHDA; CDR2 reads SQIVND (reference sequence). CDR3 length: 15 residues. Trimming at V came to 7 bases and at J to 4 bases, leaving 12 bases not matched to a gene. CDR3 region: CASNPGQVRGTEAFF. CDR3 DNA sequence: TGTGCCAGTAATCCCGGACAGGTTAGAGGCACTGAAGCTTTCTTT.

Notes on this clone: At one of its ends the junction is not consistent with the germline gene, which may arise from a read error. The chain uses TRBV11-2 and TRBJ1-4; TRBD1 agrees at 8 bases. Germline values: CDR1 SGHAT, CDR2 FQNNGV. This CDR3 has 12 residues. The CDR3 sequence: CASEDRVNPAAF. As DNA, the CDR3 is TGTGCCAGCGAGGACAGGGTGAATCCGGCGGCGTTT.